The 9 T cell receptor beta chains listed next were all sequenced from one sample in a study of T cells in Graves' hyperthyroidism and ophthalmopathy. The investigators amplified TCR beta CDR3 regions from RNA transcripts. In the first-round RT-PCR of the TCR CDR3, the HTBI primer set was used. MiXCR was run by TCRdb on the multiplex PCR reads, yielding one entry per CDR3 protein. The data show roughly 500,000 distinct CDR3 sequences, with 22% seen just once and about 53% held by the top ten. The sequencing sample was made of blood. These receptors came from a woman aged 70-85 years with Graves' ophthalmopathy.

This clonotype was seen at least ten times. CDR3 sequence: CASTGRTEAFF. The CDR3 nucleotides are TGTGCCAGCACCGGTCGGACTGAAGCTTTCTTT. The rearrangement joins TRBV6-2 or TRBV6-3 to TRBJ1-1; no clear D. CDR3 size: 11 residues. Germline values: CDR1 MNHEY, CDR2 SVGEGT. V was pared by 7 bases and J by 5 bases, with 8 bases between.

This clonotype was observed many times. V and J are TRBV6-1 and TRBJ2-3; 12 positions agree with TRBD2. With 5 bases clipped from V and 5 bases from J, the junction kept 8 bases outside the gene matches. The CDR3 sequence is 16 residues long. In germline, CDR1 is MNHNS, CDR2 SASEGT. The CDR3 region is CASSSRLAGDRDTQYF. Here the CDR3 DNA reads TGTGCCAGCAGTTCGAGACTAGCGGGAGACAGAGATACGCAGTATTTT.

This clonotype was observed many times. The chain carries TRBV27 and TRBJ2-7, with 14 bases aligning to TRBD2. This CDR3 has 15 amino acids. Trimming took 6 bases from V and 6 from J; bases not matched to a gene: 7. The germline V gene encodes CDR1 MNHEY and CDR2 SMNVEV (reference sequence). The CDR3 protein is CASRSTGLAGGEQYF. The CDR3 DNA is TGTGCCAGCAGATCTACCGGACTAGCGGGAGGCGAGCAGTACTTC.

This clonotype was picked up a small number of times. J is TRBJ2-7 and V is TRBV7-9; a possible D gene is TRBD2 (5 bases). CDR3 length: 14 residues. Germline V gene sequence: CDR1 SEHNR, CDR2 FQNEAQ (reference sequence). Trimming shortened V by 6 bases and J by 0 bases, and 12 bases separated the two germline ends. The CDR3 sequence: CASRMGGSSYEQYF. Written as DNA, the CDR3 is TGTGCCAGCAGGATGGGTGGGAGCTCCTACGAGCAGTACTTC.

This clonotype occurred once. The chain couples TRBV6-2 or TRBV6-3 to TRBJ2-5; TRBD1 matches at 7 bases. In germline, CDR1 is MNHEY, CDR2 SVGEGT. J gave up 3 bases and V 8 bases, and 6 bases lay outside the gene matches. This CDR3 is built from 13 residues. CDR3 sequence reads: CASGPGTEETQYF. The DNA of the CDR3 is TGTGCCAGCGGACCCGGGACAGAAGAGACCCAGTACTTC.

This clonotype was seen more than once but under ten times. The chain is built from TRBV6-6 and TRBJ2-5, with TRBD1 matching 8 bases. The CDR3 runs to 16 residues. With V trimmed by 2 bases and J by 2 bases, 7 bases remained unmatched. Germline assignment: CDR1 MNHNY and CDR2 SVGAGI (reference sequence). CDR3: CASSYHGTGVQETQYF. As DNA, the CDR3 is TGTGCCAGCAGTTACCACGGGACAGGAGTACAAGAGACCCAGTACTTC.

Many counts were recorded for this clonotype. V gene TRBV7-3 combines with J gene TRBJ2-3, with TRBD2 identical over 8 bases. Germline lookup yields CDR1 SGHTA and CDR2 FQGTGA. V lost 3 bases to trimming and J lost 5 bases; unmatched junction nucleotides: 4. The CDR3 length is 14 residues. The DNA for the CDR3 is TGTGCCAGCAGCTTGAGCGGGGGCGAAGATACGCAGTATTTT. It yields the protein CASSLSGGEDTQYF.

The chain recombines TRBV28 with TRBJ1-6; 7 bases match TRBD1. This CDR3 is 17 amino acids long. V dropped 6 bases and J dropped 0; count of bases not matched to a gene: 8. The germline gives CDR1 MDHEN, CDR2 SYDVKM. CDR3 region: CASSDPQGSSYNSPLHF. The CDR3 DNA reads as TGTGCCAGCAGCGACCCACAGGGGAGCTCCTATAATTCACCCCTCCACTTT.

This clonotype was seen at least ten times. The chain combines TRBV2 with TRBJ2-7; TRBD1 agrees at 9 bases. The germline gives CDR1 SNHLY, CDR2 FYNNEI. V was clipped by 7 bases and J by 6 bases; unmatched bases: 7. The CDR3 spans 13 residues. This CDR3 reads CASNRDRVGEQYF. The CDR3 region has the DNA TGTGCCAGCAACCGGGACAGGGTGGGCGAGCAGTACTTC.